One sample yielded the 25 T cell receptor beta chains listed below, sequenced in a study of T cells in localized non-small cell lung cancer. This table comes from immunoSEQ multiplex PCR, and its TCRdb copy is limited to in-frame clones, with some not included. The sample gives under 15,000 clones, about 28% of which show up once; about 7.2% is in the top ten. The sequenced sample was lung tumor tissue, obtained before any cancer treatment. These receptor sequences come from a female donor older than 55 with stage I lung adenocarcinoma.

Many counts were recorded for this clone. The CDR3 protein is CASSWTENTEAFF. As DNA, the CDR3 is TGTGCCAGCAGCTGGACCGAGAACACTGAAGCTTTCTTT. The rearrangement uses TRBV7-2 and TRBJ1-1; D not resolved. The V end lost 4 bases, the J end lost 1 base, and 7 bases lay between the germline ends. In germline, CDR1 is SGHTA, CDR2 FQGNSA. This CDR3 is 13 amino acids long. The variable domain in full, completed from reference TRBV7-2 and TRBJ1-1, reads GAGVSQSPSNKVTEKGKDVELRCDPISGHTALYWYRQSLGQGLEFLIYFQGNSAPDKSGLPSDRFSAERTGGSVSTLTIQRTQQEDSAVYLCASSWTENTEAFFGQGTRLTVV.

The chain links TRBV9 to TRBJ2-1; TRBD1 matches 12 bases. This CDR3 spans 15 amino acids. CDR1 is SGDLS, CDR2 YYNGEE, per germline. With 5 bases clipped from V and 8 bases from J, the junction kept 8 bases outside the gene matches. This CDR3 reads CASSLTGQGAYEQFF. The CDR3 nucleotides are TGTGCCAGCAGTCTCACGGGACAGGGGGCCTATGAGCAGTTCTTC. The full variable domain, in which reference TRBV9 and TRBJ2-1 provide the parts outside the CDR3, is DSGVTQTPKHLITATGQRVTLRCSPRSGDLSVYWYQQSLDQGLQFLIQYYNGEERAKGNILERFSAQQFPDLHSELNLSSLELGDSALYFCASSLTGQGAYEQFFGPGTRLTVL.

This clone has just one count. The same CDR3 is also encoded by other DNA sequences in this sample. The V call is TRBV9, the J call TRBJ2-5, with D hard to call. This CDR3 has 12 residues. Germline loops: CDR1 SGDLS, CDR2 YYNGEE. Trimming left V 2 bases short and J 5 bases short, with 7 bases between. The CDR3 is CASSVDWETQYF. CDR3 DNA sequence: TGTGCCAGCAGCGTTGACTGGGAGACCCAGTACTTC.

The chain has TRBV19 and TRBJ1-2; 8 nucleotides agree with TRBD1. With 3 bases clipped from V and 1 base from J, the junction kept 1 base outside the gene matches. CDR3 length: 14 residues. Germline CDR1 LNHDA, CDR2 SQIVND (reference sequence). CDR3 in DNA: TGTGCCAGTAGTATGGGGACAGGTAACTATGGCTACACCTTC. Amino acids: CASSMGTGNYGYTF.

This clone was observed a few times. Other DNA sequences of this sample code for an identical CDR3. The V gene is TRBV18, the J gene TRBJ1-4; D might be TRBD1 (6 bases). V shed 2 bases and J shed 5 bases, with 6 bases lying between them. The CDR3 is made up of 13 amino acids. Germline V gene data show CDR1 as KGHSH and CDR2 as LQKENI. CDR3 in amino acids: CASSPGQNEKLFF. Written as DNA, the CDR3 is TGTGCCAGCTCACCAGGACAGAATGAAAAACTGTTTTTT.

V and J are TRBV30 and TRBJ2-7; the D gene is possibly TRBD1 (6 bases). The CDR3 totals 16 residues. In germline, CDR1 is GTSNPN, CDR2 SVGIG (reference sequence). Trimming removed 3 bases at V and 1 base at J, with 19 bases between. The CDR3 sequence: CAWRSGAGDTSYEQYF. The CDR3 bases are TGTGCCTGGAGGTCCGGGGCAGGGGATACTTCCTACGAGCAGTACTTC.

This clone is a singleton in its sample. The chain has TRBV18 and TRBJ1-2; tentatively, D is TRBD1 (6 bases). The germline V gene has CDR1 KGHSH and CDR2 LQKENI. The CDR3 is 13 residues long. V was shortened by 1 base and J by 6 bases, with 9 bases between the two germline ends. The CDR3 spells CASSPLQGDGYTF. The CDR3 region has the DNA TGTGCCAGCTCACCACTACAGGGTGATGGCTACACCTTC.

This chain uses TRBV6-8 with TRBJ2-4; no reliable D call. The length of the CDR3 is 15 residues. The ends were cut back, 6 bases at V and 0 bases at J, with 12 bases in the middle. From germline, CDR1 is MNHGY and CDR2 SAAAGT. CDR3 sequence (DNA): TGTGCCAGCAGCACCCCTGAGCTAGCCAAAAACATTCAGTACTTC. Protein: CASSTPELAKNIQYF.

The gene calls are TRBV28 and TRBJ2-7; TRBD2 might be the D (6 bases). The length of the CDR3 is 15 residues. Germline values: CDR1 MDHEN, CDR2 SYDVKM. Trimming removed 6 bases at V and 0 bases at J, with 15 bases between. In DNA form, the CDR3 reads TGTGCCAGCAGCACCGGGACTCGGAACTCCTACGAGCAGTACTTC. Amino acid sequence: CASSTGTRNSYEQYF.

The chain employs TRBV30 and TRBJ1-2, with TRBD1 identical over 7 bases. The CDR3 totals 14 residues. Germline lookup yields CDR1 GTSNPN and CDR2 SVGIG (reference sequence). V lost 2 bases to trimming and J lost 3 bases; unmatched junction nucleotides: 6. CDR3: CAWSRGGAYYGYTF. CDR3 bases: TGTGCCTGGAGTCGAGGGGGCGCCTACTATGGCTACACCTTC.

In its sample, this clone was seen a few times. The chain employs TRBV6-8 and TRBJ2-3, with TRBD2 as a possible D gene (5 bases). The germline V and J ends were trimmed by 7 bases and 7 bases, with 18 bases remaining between them. Germline CDR1 reads MNHGY; CDR2 reads SAAAGT. This CDR3 is built from 14 residues. CDR3 bases: TGTGCCAGCACCCCAGCTGGTCGGGGAAATACGCAGTATTTT. Its protein product is CASTPAGRGNTQYF.

V is TRBV11-3 and J is TRBJ2-5, with 8 bases that match TRBD2. CDR1 is SGHNT and CDR2 is YENEEA in the germline V gene. CDR3 length: 15 amino acids. After removal of 1 base from V and 5 bases from J, the junction contained 6 bases not matched to a gene. Here the CDR3 DNA reads TGTGCCAGCAGCTTAGTCGGGAGGGAGGAGGAGACCCAGTACTTC. Translating gives CASSLVGREEETQYF.

This clone has a handful of counts. This chain links TRBV30 with TRBJ1-2, with a weak D call TRBD1 (6 bases). CDR1 is GTSNPN and CDR2 is SVGIG in the germline V gene (reference sequence). V lost 0 bases and J lost 7, with 15 bases in between. The CDR3 totals 14 residues. CDR3: CAWSVLNRASGYTF. CDR3 sequence (DNA): TGTGCCTGGAGTGTACTTAACAGGGCGAGTGGCTACACCTTC.

This clone was recorded a few times. The chain links TRBV12-2 to TRBJ1-4. TRBV12-2 is reported as a pseudogene. The CDR3 sequence is 15 residues long. CDR3 sequence (DNA): TGTGCCACCCCGGGCCTCTCTTCAACTAATGAAAAACTGTTTTTT. This gives the protein CATPGLSSTNEKLFF.

The V call is TRBV6-8, the J call TRBJ2-2; 8 nucleotides agree with TRBD1. The CDR3 is 16 amino acids. The ends lost 5 bases at V and 0 bases at J; junction bases unmatched: 5. Germline loops: CDR1 MNHGY, CDR2 SAAAGT. The CDR3 loop is CASSTIQGANTGELFF. DNA of the CDR3: TGTGCCAGCAGTACCATACAGGGGGCGAACACCGGGGAGCTGTTTTTT.

J is TRBJ2-3 and V is TRBV2, with TRBD1 as a possible D gene (7 bases). The germline CDR1 and CDR2 sequences are SNHLY and FYNNEI. V lost 6 bases to trimming and J lost 4 bases, with 17 bases between them. CDR3 size: 15 residues. This CDR3 reads CASSSGGRWADTQYF. The DNA for the CDR3 is TGTGCCAGCAGCTCAGGGGGGAGGTGGGCAGATACGCAGTATTTT. Supplemented by reference TRBV2 and TRBJ2-3, the full variable domain reads EPEVTQTPSHQVTQMGQEVILRCVPISNHLYFYWYRQILGQKVEFLVSFYNNEISEKSEIFDDQFSVERPDGSNFTLKIRSTKLEDSAMYFCASSSGGRWADTQYFGPGTRLTVL.

This clone was detected a few times. The chain carries TRBV11-3 and TRBJ2-2; D is perhaps TRBD2 (5 bases). Germline values: CDR1 SGHNT, CDR2 YENEEA. Trimming took 3 bases from V and 4 from J, leaving 15 bases between them. CDR3 length: 16 residues. CDR3 in DNA: TGTGCCAGCAGCTTGGATGGGGTTGCGGGCACCGGGGAGCTGTTTTTT. This gives the protein CASSLDGVAGTGELFF. Full variable domain (rest looked up from reference TRBV11-3 and TRBJ2-2): EAGVVQSPRYKIIEKKQPVAFWCNPISGHNTLYWYLQNLGQGPELLIRYENEEAVDDSQLPKDRFSAERLKGVDSTLKIQPAELGDSAVYLCASSLDGVAGTGELFFGEGSRLTVL.

The chain couples TRBV9 to TRBJ2-1; D perhaps matches TRBD1 (5 bases). This CDR3 has 13 residues. CDR1 and CDR2 (germline): SGDLS, YYNGEE. Deletions cut 3 bases from V and 1 base from J, with 5 bases between. The CDR3 sequence is CASSEGSYNEQFF. The CDR3 DNA reads as TGTGCCAGCAGCGAGGGGTCCTACAATGAGCAGTTCTTC.

The DNA of the CDR3 is TGTGCCAGCAGCAGGGGCGGCGGAGAGGAACCCCTCCACTTT. Protein sequence: CASSRGGGEEPLHF. The rearrangement links TRBV6-8 to TRBJ1-6; a weak D match, TRBD1 (6 bases). This CDR3 comprises 14 residues. The V gene's germline CDR1 is MNHGY and CDR2 SAAAGT. The ends were cut back, 6 bases at V and 12 bases at J, with 18 bases in the middle.

The gene calls are TRBV11-3 and TRBJ1-2, with 9 nucleotides matching TRBD1. Germline V CDR1 and CDR2: SGHNT, YENEEA. This CDR3 contains 14 residues. V gave up 2 bases and J gave up 5 bases; unmatched junction bases: 3. CDR3: CASSLTGGGYGYTF. Written as DNA, the CDR3 is TGTGCCAGCAGCTTAACAGGGGGCGGATATGGCTACACCTTC.

V usage is TRBV29-1 and J usage is TRBJ2-3, with TRBD1 matching over 8 bases. The CDR3 is 13 amino acids. Looked up from germline, CDR1 is SQVTM and CDR2 is ANQGSEA. Losses at the gene ends were 4 bases for V and 8 bases for J; bases not matched to a gene: 8. This CDR3 is CSVGPSGGGTQYF. DNA for the CDR3: TGCAGCGTTGGCCCCTCAGGGGGCGGTACGCAGTATTTT.

The gene calls are TRBV11-3 and TRBJ2-7, with D hard to call. CDR1 and CDR2 (germline): SGHNT, YENEEA. V lost 5 bases, J lost 5 bases, and 16 bases lay in between. The CDR3 sequence is 14 residues long. As DNA, the CDR3 is TGTGCCAGCAGCACCGGACCCCAAGAGAACGAGCAGTACTTC. It codes for CASSTGPQENEQYF.

This chain connects TRBV18 to TRBJ1-5; weak D call: TRBD1 (6 bases). The ends were cut back, 3 bases at V and 6 bases at J, with 9 bases in the middle. CDR1 KGHSH and CDR2 LQKENI come from the germline V gene. This CDR3 contains 13 residues. The chain's CDR3 is CASSPGQSQPQHF. CDR3 bases: TGTGCCAGCTCACCGGGACAAAGTCAGCCCCAGCATTTT. The variable domain in full, completed from reference TRBV18 and TRBJ1-5, reads NAGVMQNPRHLVRRRGQEARLRCSPMKGHSHVYWYRQLPEEGLKFMVYLQKENIIDESGMPKERFSAEFPKEGPSILRIQQVVRGDSAAYFCASSPGQSQPQHFGDGTRLSIL.

This clone was seen at least ten times. In DNA, the CDR3 is TGTGCCAGCAGCCCCGGGACAGGGAATAGGGGCTACACCTTC. Its protein product is CASSPGTGNRGYTF. This rearrangement joins TRBV11-3 to TRBJ1-2; 9 positions match TRBD1. With 5 bases clipped from V and 8 bases from J, the junction kept 9 bases outside the gene matches. Germline-derived CDR1 and CDR2 are SGHNT and YENEEA. The CDR3 spans 14 residues.

J is TRBJ1-1 and V is TRBV28; D unclear. Germline V CDR1 and CDR2: MDHEN, SYDVKM. CDR3 size: 13 residues. The V end was cut by 7 bases, the J end by 3 bases, with 12 bases between. The CDR3 DNA sequence: TGTGCCAGCACCGCCGGATTATACACTGAAGCTTTCTTT. Translation: CASTAGLYTEAFF.